These 26 T cell receptor beta chains were all obtained from the same sample, sequenced in a study of blood T cell repertoires in COVID-19. Method: immunoSEQ multiplex PCR; TCRdb's copy keeps in-frame clones and lacks some. The sample has hundreds of thousands of clones; around 89% are singletons. Sequencing was carried out using PBMCs or T cells enriched from blood (not recorded which). These receptors were collected from a woman aged 60-75 years in a cohort exposed to, infected with or recovered from COVID-19 (not recorded which).

V usage is TRBV2 and J usage is TRBJ2-1; tentative D call: TRBD1 (5 bases). The CDR3 is 12 residues long. The germline CDR1 and CDR2 sequences are SNHLY and FYNNEI. Trimming stripped 7 bases from V and 6 bases from J, with 10 bases between. The CDR3 protein is CASTRQGNEQFF. The CDR3 DNA reads as TGTGCCAGCACCCGTCAGGGCAATGAGCAGTTCTTC.

This clone has a count of ten or more. The same CDR3 is also encoded by other DNA sequences in this sample. The V gene is TRBV28, the J gene TRBJ1-5; D is ambiguous. V was clipped by 3 bases and J by 2 bases, with 8 bases between them. CDR3 size: 14 residues. The germline V gene has CDR1 MDHEN and CDR2 SYDVKM. The CDR3 reads CASSFLGGNQPQHF. For the CDR3, the DNA is TGTGCCAGCAGTTTCCTTGGAGGCAATCAGCCCCAGCATTTT.

The chain couples TRBV7-9 to TRBJ2-1; D is perhaps TRBD2 (5 bases). This CDR3 is built from 15 residues. CDR1 and CDR2 from the germline V gene are SEHNR and FQNEAQ (reference sequence). Trimming took off 4 bases at V and 5 bases at J, with 15 bases between the two ends. CDR3 sequence reads: CASSSASSWDNEQFF. The CDR3 bases are TGTGCCAGCAGCTCTGCTAGCTCTTGGGACAATGAGCAGTTCTTC.

The chain joins TRBV4-2 to TRBJ1-5; the match to TRBD1 covers 9 bases. V lost 4 bases to trimming and J lost 0 bases; unmatched junction nucleotides: 16. Germline assignment: CDR1 LGHNA and CDR2 YNFKEQ. CDR3 length equals 20 residues. CDR3 loop: CASSLTGGEIARNSNQPQHF. The DNA for the CDR3 is TGTGCCAGCAGCCTCACAGGGGGCGAAATAGCGAGGAATAGCAATCAGCCCCAGCATTTT.

V usage is TRBV20-1 and J usage is TRBJ2-1; D not resolved. Trimming took 3 bases from V and 8 from J, leaving 8 bases between them. CDR3 length equals 11 residues. Per the germline V gene, CDR1 is DFQATT and CDR2 is SNEGSKA (reference sequence). In nucleotides, the CDR3 is TGCAGTGCTAGTGCCCTCCATGAGCAGTTCTTC. The encoded protein is CSASALHEQFF.

V gene TRBV19 combines with J gene TRBJ2-7; D is unclear. The CDR3 loop spans 13 amino acids. The V end was cut by 1 base, the J end by 0 bases, with 4 bases between. Germline-derived CDR1 and CDR2 are LNHDA and SQIVND (reference sequence). CDR3: CASSIGASYEQYF. For the CDR3, the DNA is TGTGCCAGTAGTATAGGGGCCTCCTACGAGCAGTACTTC.

The chain recombines TRBV28 with TRBJ1-2; 8 bases fit TRBD1. The CDR3 is 17 residues long. The germline V gene encodes CDR1 MDHEN and CDR2 SYDVKM. V shed 3 bases and J 3 bases; nucleotides not matched to a gene: 12. CDR3 sequence: CASSFPGQGARDYGYTF. The CDR3 bases are TGTGCCAGCAGTTTTCCCGGGCAGGGGGCGCGGGACTATGGCTACACCTTC.

The chain has TRBV19 and TRBJ1-3; the D is unclear. Trimming removed 4 bases from V and 0 bases from J, with 10 bases in between. The length of the CDR3 is 15 residues. The germline CDR1 and CDR2 sequences are LNHDA and SQIVND (reference sequence). CDR3 protein: CASSNTAGSGNTIYF. CDR3 coding DNA: TGTGCCAGTAGTAATACAGCGGGCTCTGGAAACACCATATATTTT.

Here the CDR3 DNA reads TGTGCCACCAGCAGAGGCAGAGGGCTTGGAGATCTCCTAAATCAGCCCCAGCATTTT. Translated: CATSRGRGLGDLLNQPQHF. The chain carries TRBV15 and TRBJ1-5; D unresolved. V was cut by 1 base and J by 4 bases, with 23 bases left in between. The CDR3 loop spans 19 amino acids. The germline CDR1 and CDR2 sequences are LNHNV and YYDKDF (reference sequence).

This chain uses TRBV30 with TRBJ1-2; 9 nucleotides match TRBD1. Germline loops: CDR1 GTSNPN, CDR2 SVGIG (reference sequence). This CDR3 contains 14 residues. J lost 7 bases, V lost 3 bases, and 9 bases had no gene match. CDR3: CAWSAGTGLFGYTF. The CDR3 bases are TGTGCCTGGAGCGCCGGGACAGGGCTTTTTGGCTACACCTTC.

This clone was counted once. The rearrangement uses TRBV7-3 and TRBJ2-7; D might be TRBD1 (6 bases). Germline values: CDR1 SGHTA, CDR2 FQGTGA. V gave up 5 bases and J gave up 4 bases, with 15 bases separating them. CDR3 size: 14 residues. Written as DNA, the CDR3 is TGTGCCAGCAGCCTGGGAGAGGGGGTGTACGAGCAGTACTTC. Protein sequence: CASSLGEGVYEQYF.

The genes are TRBV7-2 and TRBJ2-3; the D is unclear. This CDR3 contains 14 residues. V lost 6 bases and J 0 bases, leaving 10 bases between the germline ends. Germline V gives CDR1 SGHTA, CDR2 FQGNSA. The CDR3 DNA follows: TGTGCCAGCAGGATGACATCTAGCACAGATACGCAGTATTTT. Amino acid sequence: CASRMTSSTDTQYF.

This rearrangement joins TRBV3-1 (or the pseudogene TRBV3-2) to TRBJ2-5; the D is unclear. Germline V CDR1 and CDR2: LGHDT, YNNKEL (reference sequence). Trimming removed 0 bases at V and 0 bases at J, with 8 bases between. The CDR3 is 15 amino acids. The CDR3 sequence: CASSQELRNQETQYF. The CDR3 DNA follows: TGTGCCAGCAGCCAAGAACTGCGAAACCAAGAGACCCAGTACTTC.

This clone was detected many times. The chain employs TRBV18 and TRBJ2-2; maybe TRBD1 (6 bases). There are 14 residues in the CDR3. Per the germline V gene, CDR1 is KGHSH and CDR2 is LQKENI. Trimming took off 5 bases at V and 2 bases at J, with 9 bases between the two ends. CDR3 residues: CASSMDRNTGELFF. The CDR3 coding sequence is TGTGCCAGCTCAATGGACAGAAACACCGGGGAGCTGTTTTTT. The variable domain in full, completed from reference TRBV18 and TRBJ2-2, reads NAGVMQNPRHLVRRRGQEARLRCSPMKGHSHVYWYRQLPEEGLKFMVYLQKENIIDESGMPKERFSAEFPKEGPSILRIQQVVRGDSAAYFCASSMDRNTGELFFGEGSRLTVL.

This clone was observed a single time. The chain is built from TRBV6-1 and TRBJ2-2; 11 bases map to TRBD1. V gave up 0 bases and J gave up 7 bases; unmatched junction bases: 7. In germline, CDR1 is MNHNS, CDR2 SASEGT. This CDR3 contains 17 residues. CDR3 residues: CASSEALRTGGIGELFF. The CDR3, as DNA: TGTGCCAGCAGTGAAGCGCTGAGGACAGGGGGCATCGGGGAGCTGTTTTTT.

Note on this clone: Other DNA sequences in this sample translate to the same CDR3. The V gene is TRBV5-1, the J gene TRBJ2-7; 8 nucleotides line up with TRBD1. V shed 2 bases and J 2 bases; nucleotides not matched to a gene: 3. The germline CDR1 and CDR2 sequences are SGHRS and YFSETQ. The CDR3 runs 14 residues. The chain's CDR3 is CASSLTGGPYEQYF. The CDR3 coding sequence is TGCGCCAGCAGCTTAACAGGGGGGCCCTACGAGCAGTACTTC.

The chain combines TRBV2 with TRBJ2-3, with D possibly matching TRBD1 (5 bases). The CDR3 contains 15 residues. Trimming left V 4 bases short and J 5 bases short, with 16 bases between. Looked up from germline, CDR1 is SNHLY and CDR2 is FYNNEI. The DNA for the CDR3 is TGTGCCAGCAGTGTTCAGGGTTCCCCTGAAGATACGCAGTATTTT. Translating gives CASSVQGSPEDTQYF.

The chain's CDR3 is CASSLIAGSTDTQYF. The CDR3 coding sequence is TGTGCCAGCAGCTTGATTGCGGGCAGCACAGATACGCAGTATTTT. The genes are TRBV7-9 and TRBJ2-3; TRBD2 might be the D (5 bases). Germline V gene sequence: CDR1 SEHNR, CDR2 FQNEAQ (reference sequence). The CDR3 loop spans 15 amino acids. The V gene lost 3 bases and the J gene lost 0 bases, with 10 bases spanning the gap.

V is TRBV3-1 (or the pseudogene TRBV3-2) and J is TRBJ2-4; D not resolved. This CDR3 is built from 15 residues. The V gene lost 2 bases and the J gene lost 0 bases, with 8 bases spanning the gap. The germline V gene has CDR1 LGHDT and CDR2 YNNKEL (reference sequence). For the CDR3, the DNA is TGTGCCAGCAGCCAACAGGATCTAGCCAAAAACATTCAGTACTTC. Encoded protein: CASSQQDLAKNIQYF.

The J gene is TRBJ1-6, the V gene TRBV28; 8 nucleotides align to TRBD1. This CDR3 spans 14 amino acids. The V and J ends lost 6 bases and 9 bases, in that order; junction bases with no gene match: 7. Germline CDR1 and CDR2: MDHEN and SYDVKM. Here the CDR3 reads CASRRQGRGSPLHF. The DNA of the CDR3 is TGTGCCAGCAGAAGACAGGGGAGGGGTTCACCCCTCCACTTT.

The chain joins TRBV3-1 (or the pseudogene TRBV3-2) to TRBJ2-7; 9 bases are a match to TRBD1. The germline CDR1 and CDR2 sequences are LGHDT and YNNKEL (reference sequence). J gave up 0 bases and V 2 bases, and 8 bases lay outside the gene matches. This CDR3 is built from 17 residues. The CDR3 loop is CASSQQDRGPSSYEQYF. The CDR3 DNA sequence: TGTGCCAGCAGCCAACAGGACAGGGGCCCGAGCTCCTACGAGCAGTACTTC.

This chain links TRBV27 with TRBJ1-6; 8 bases match TRBD1. Unmatched junction bases numbered 8, after V lost 11 bases and J lost 5 bases. The CDR3 is made up of 14 amino acids. The germline V gene has CDR1 MNHEY and CDR2 SMNVEV (reference sequence). The CDR3 here is CAVSGGLDNSPLHF. The CDR3 DNA reads as TGTGCCGTGTCAGGGGGCCTTGATAATTCACCCCTCCACTTT.

The rearrangement links TRBV27 to TRBJ2-2; weak D call: TRBD1 (5 bases). This CDR3 is built from 14 residues. Looked up from germline, CDR1 is MNHEY and CDR2 is SMNVEV (reference sequence). Trimming shortened V by 7 bases and J by 4 bases, and 13 bases separated the two germline ends. CDR3 in DNA: TGTGCCAGCAACCCGAAGGGGCTCACCGGGGAGCTGTTTTTT. Translated: CASNPKGLTGELFF.

V gene TRBV24-1 combines with J gene TRBJ2-1; 8 nucleotides match TRBD2. This CDR3 is built from 14 residues. J gave up 8 bases and V 5 bases, and 7 bases lay outside the gene matches. The germline V gene encodes CDR1 KGHDR and CDR2 SFDVKD. The CDR3 loop reads CATSGQRESHEQFF. CDR3 DNA: TGTGCCACCAGTGGCCAGCGGGAGAGCCATGAGCAGTTCTTC.

The chain links TRBV2 to TRBJ2-3; TRBD2 aligns across 10 bases. The CDR3 spans 15 residues. V lost 7 bases to trimming and J lost 6 bases; unmatched junction nucleotides: 10. CDR1 is SNHLY and CDR2 is FYNNEI in the germline V gene. CDR3 DNA sequence: TGTGCCAGCACCGCCCAGCGGGGGGGGGCCGATACGCAGTATTTT. The encoded protein is CASTAQRGGADTQYF.

The CDR3 loop is CASVLAGYTQYF. CDR3 nucleotides: TGTGCCAGCGTTCTAGCGGGATATACGCAGTATTTT. The chain links TRBV7-2 to TRBJ2-3, with 9 bases aligning to TRBD2. The CDR3 is 12 residues long. Germline V gives CDR1 SGHTA, CDR2 FQGNSA. Germline trimming cut 8 bases from V and 7 bases from J; bases unmatched to any gene: 4. Full variable domain (missing parts from reference TRBV7-2 and TRBJ2-3): GAGVSQSPSNKVTEKGKDVELRCDPISGHTALYWYRQSLGQGLEFLIYFQGNSAPDKSGLPSDRFSAERTGGSVSTLTIQRTQQEDSAVYLCASVLAGYTQYFGPGTRLTVL.